The following is a T cell receptor (delta chain) sequence with its context. The antigen remains undetermined. After alphabeta T cell depletion, CD3+ Vdelta1+ Vdelta2- thymocytes were sorted. Purity of the sorted Vdelta1+ thymocytes ranged from 98% to 99.6%. Germline V gene sequence: CDR1 TSWWSYY, CDR2 QGS. The CDR3 has 22 residues. J lost 0 bases, V lost 2 bases, and 21 bases had no gene match. The template was reverse-transcribed extracted RNA. CDR3 amplicons came from multiplex PCR with pooled V-gene forward and constant-region reverse primers. TCRdb reanalysed the multiplex PCR reads via CATT. The table lists 45,000 to 60,000 delta-chain clones, over 12% of them singletons, with 0.3% to 0.45% in the top ten. This sample is part of a study of Vδ1+ human thymocytes. General study results and limits: Unlike peripheral blood Vdelta1+ controls, thymic delta-chain sequences included 20% to 25% Vdelta2 and few Vdelta3. TRG sequences recurred across donors, whereas TRD sequences stayed essentially private. Thymic TRG and TRD repertoires appeared highly polyclonal, with Gaussian CDR3 length distributions.

Sequencing was performed on Vdelta1+ gamma-delta thymocytes from the thymus. The subset is: FACS-sorted CD3+ TCRalphabeta- TCRVdelta1+ TCRVdelta2- thymocytes. The sequence was collected from a girl under three years old who had congenital heart surgery. This chain links TRDV1 with TRDJ1, with TRDD3 identical over 10 bases. The CDR3 DNA reads TGTGCTCTTGGGGAATTAAGATACGTACTGGGGGATCGTCCGCCGTACACCGATAAACTCATCTTT. Protein sequence: CALGELRYVLGDRPPYTDKLIF.